This paragraph reports one TCR beta chain. This entry comes from a study of blood T cell repertoires in COVID-19. Background on the study: COVID-19 samples collected from the United States, Italy and Spain covered acute and convalescent phases.

Looked up from germline, CDR1 is SGHTA and CDR2 is FQGNSA. The CDR3 spans 13 residues. V shed 4 bases and J shed 8 bases, with 14 bases lying between them. Clones were read by immunoSEQ multiplex PCR, and TCRdb kept only the in-frame ones, dropping some. The sample includes 70,000 or so clones, around 90% of them seen just once. The source is a human donor in a cohort sampled during active COVID-19. What was sequenced was peripheral blood. The chain links TRBV7-2 to TRBJ1-1, with D possibly matching TRBD1 (5 bases). CDR3 amino acids: CASSYAGIGEAFF. The CDR3 nucleotides read TGTGCCAGCAGCTATGCAGGGATTGGGGAAGCTTTCTTT. The variable domain in full, with the rest retrieved from reference TRBV7-2 and TRBJ1-1, is GAGVSQSPSNKVTEKGKDVELRCDPISGHTALYWYRQSLGQGLEFLIYFQGNSAPDKSGLPSDRFSAERTGGSVSTLTIQRTQQEDSAVYLCASSYAGIGEAFFGQGTRLTVV.